Presented here are 19 T cell receptor beta chains from one specimen sequenced in a study of cytomegalovirus exposure and HLA in healthy donors. In the PCR, 60 Vbeta and 13 Jbeta primers were used. TCRdb keeps only in-frame clones here, not all; method: immunoSEQ multiplex PCR. There are under 200,000 clones in the sample; roughly 84% occur only once, and around 1% lies in the top ten. Input material: PBMCs. These receptors all come from a man aged 25 to 40 in good health and CMV-seronegative.

V and J are TRBV6-5 and TRBJ2-7; 10 bases match TRBD2. Germline values: CDR1 MNHEY, CDR2 SVGAGI. The CDR3 is 15 amino acids. After removal of 3 bases from V and 3 bases from J, the junction contained 5 bases not matched to a gene. The CDR3 sequence: CASSYRVAGGYEQYF. DNA for the CDR3: TGTGCCAGCAGTTATAGAGTAGCGGGAGGCTACGAGCAGTACTTC.

This clone was detected a few times. This chain uses TRBV28 with TRBJ2-7; 7 nucleotides agree with TRBD1. The V gene's germline CDR1 is MDHEN and CDR2 SYDVKM. Trimming took 3 bases from V and 2 from J; bases not matched to a gene: 19. The CDR3 spans 19 residues. The CDR3: CASSFHHSGKAGGTYEQYF. In DNA form, the CDR3 reads TGTGCCAGCAGTTTCCACCACTCGGGTAAGGCAGGGGGAACCTACGAGCAGTACTTC.

The CDR3, as DNA: TGTGCCAGCAGTTACAGGGGCCTCCCCTACAATGAGCAGTTCTTC. Encoded protein: CASSYRGLPYNEQFF. This chain uses TRBV6-5 with TRBJ2-1, with D maybe TRBD1 (5 bases). This CDR3 comprises 15 residues. V was clipped by 2 bases and J by 2 bases, with 10 bases between them. Per the germline V gene, CDR1 is MNHEY and CDR2 is SVGAGI.

This clone came up a few times. V gene TRBV30 combines with J gene TRBJ1-6; D is perhaps TRBD1 (6 bases). CDR3 length: 17 residues. V was pared by 0 bases and J by 7 bases, with 19 bases between. Germline loops: CDR1 GTSNPN, CDR2 SVGIG (reference sequence). The CDR3, as DNA: TGTGCCTGGAGTGTGGGGTCTCCGGGACAAGTAAATTCACCCCTCCACTTT. It encodes CAWSVGSPGQVNSPLHF.

The rearrangement uses TRBV28 and TRBJ1-6, with 7 bases identical to TRBD1. The CDR3 length is 14 residues. Trimming cost V 5 bases and J 7 bases; bases outside gene matches: 5. The germline gives CDR1 MDHEN, CDR2 SYDVKM. CDR3 sequence: CASSDRVGNSPLHF. CDR3 in DNA: TGTGCCAGCAGTGACAGGGTCGGAAATTCACCCCTCCACTTT.

This clone was recorded once. The chain uses TRBV5-4 and TRBJ2-3; D gene ambiguous. This CDR3 contains 16 residues. V shed 0 bases and J shed 2 bases, with 13 bases lying between them. Germline V gives CDR1 SGHNT, CDR2 YYREEE (reference sequence). The CDR3 protein is CASSLAPLQFTDTQYF. The CDR3 region has the DNA TGTGCCAGCAGCTTGGCACCTTTGCAGTTCACAGATACGCAGTATTTT.

The genes are TRBV30 and TRBJ1-2; 7 nucleotides align to TRBD1. CDR1 GTSNPN and CDR2 SVGIG come from the germline V gene (reference sequence). The CDR3 length is 13 residues. The junction had 3 bases not matched to a gene; V was cut back by 1 base and J by 4 bases. The CDR3 DNA reads TGTGCCTGGAGTGATGGGACAGCCTATGGCTACACCTTC. It yields the protein CAWSDGTAYGYTF.

The CDR3 DNA is TGCGCCAGCAGCCAAGATCGGGGGAGCCTCTCCTACGAGCAGTACTTC. It encodes CASSQDRGSLSYEQYF. The chain uses TRBV4-3 and TRBJ2-7; the D gene is possibly TRBD2 (6 bases). This CDR3 contains 16 residues. Trimming left V 0 bases short and J 0 bases short, with 12 bases between. Per the germline V gene, CDR1 is LGHNA and CDR2 is YSLEER.

The V call is TRBV7-9, the J call TRBJ1-4; no definite D call. Germline V gene lookup returns CDR1 SEHNR and CDR2 FQNEAQ (reference sequence). This CDR3 has 14 amino acids. V dropped 2 bases and J dropped 5 bases, with 9 bases sitting between them. The CDR3 DNA follows: TGTGCCAGCAGCTTAACCAGGATGAATGAAAAACTGTTTTTT. It translates to CASSLTRMNEKLFF.

The chain combines TRBV28 with TRBJ2-1, with TRBD1 matching over 8 bases. This CDR3 comprises 20 residues. The ends lost 3 bases at V and 5 bases at J; junction bases unmatched: 21. CDR1 and CDR2 from the germline V gene are MDHEN and SYDVKM. The CDR3 DNA sequence: TGTGCCAGCAGTTTTCCTTGGCCGGACAGGGCGTCTTGGTCGGACAATGAGCAGTTCTTC. Its translation is CASSFPWPDRASWSDNEQFF.

This chain joins TRBV5-5 and TRBJ1-2; no reliable D call. This CDR3 contains 13 residues. Trimming pared 4 bases from V and 4 bases from J, leaving 11 bases between. Per germline, CDR1 SGHKS and CDR2 YYEKEE (reference sequence). The CDR3 bases are TGTGCCAGCAGCAGCTCAGCGATCTATGGCTACACCTTC. Protein sequence: CASSSSAIYGYTF.

In this sample, this clone turned up once. This sequence joins TRBV28 and TRBJ2-2, with a tentative D call TRBD2 (5 bases). The germline V and J ends were trimmed by 6 bases and 7 bases, with 9 bases remaining between them. Germline V gene sequence: CDR1 MDHEN, CDR2 SYDVKM. The CDR3 has 12 amino acids. CDR3 protein: CASSLSGGELFF. The CDR3, as DNA: TGTGCCAGCAGCCTCAGCGGCGGGGAGCTGTTTTTT.

This clone was picked up a small number of times. V gene TRBV9 combines with J gene TRBJ1-1, with 10 positions matching TRBD1. The CDR3 runs 17 residues. Germline V lookup: CDR1 SGDLS, CDR2 YYNGEE. V lost 3 bases, J lost 0 bases, and 8 bases stayed unmatched. The CDR3 is CASSGGQGGGMNTEAFF. DNA of the CDR3: TGTGCCAGCAGCGGAGGACAGGGGGGAGGTATGAACACTGAAGCTTTCTTT.

The J gene is TRBJ2-5, the V gene TRBV19; the match to TRBD1 covers 7 bases. Germline V gene sequence: CDR1 LNHDA, CDR2 SQIVND (reference sequence). V was clipped by 1 base and J by 1 base; unmatched bases: 3. The CDR3 has 15 amino acids. CDR3 region: CASSIGRQGQETQYF. The DNA of the CDR3 is TGTGCCAGTAGTATAGGGAGACAGGGCCAAGAGACCCAGTACTTC. The whole variable domain, filled in from reference TRBV19 and TRBJ2-5, reads DGGITQSPKYLFRKEGQNVTLSCEQNLNHDAMYWYRQDPGQGLRLIYYSQIVNDFQKGDIAEGYSVSREKKESFPLTVTSAQKNPTAFYLCASSIGRQGQETQYFGPGTRLLVL.

The chain recombines TRBV5-5 with TRBJ1-5; 11 bases align to TRBD1. Germline loops: CDR1 SGHKS, CDR2 YYEKEE (reference sequence). This CDR3 contains 14 residues. V lost 6 bases and J lost 8; bases outside the gene matches: 7. The CDR3 DNA sequence: TGTGCCAGCAAAACCGGGACAGGGGGTGAGCCCCAGCATTTT. Translation gives CASKTGTGGEPQHF.

J is TRBJ2-7 and V is TRBV6-5; D remains unclear. V gave up 5 bases and J gave up 4 bases, with 15 bases separating them. Germline assignment: CDR1 MNHEY and CDR2 SVGAGI. There are 14 residues in the CDR3. CDR3 amino acids: CASSRRESNYEQYF. In DNA form, the CDR3 reads TGTGCCAGCAGTAGAAGAGAGTCAAATTACGAGCAGTACTTC.

The V and J genes are TRBV6-5 and TRBJ2-7; 9 bases agree with TRBD1. Unmatched junction bases numbered 8, after V lost 2 bases and J lost 3 bases. Germline loops: CDR1 MNHEY, CDR2 SVGAGI. This CDR3 has 16 amino acids. The CDR3 is CASSYATPGQGYEQYF. The DNA of the CDR3 is TGTGCCAGCAGTTACGCCACCCCGGGACAGGGCTACGAGCAGTACTTC.

The chain employs TRBV18 and TRBJ2-2, with 10 positions matching TRBD2. Germline values: CDR1 KGHSH, CDR2 LQKENI. The CDR3 is made up of 17 amino acids. The J segment lost 2 bases and the V segment lost 4 bases, leaving 7 bases of the junction unmatched. The CDR3 DNA is TGTGCCAGCTCACGTAGAACTAGCGGGGACAACACCGGGGAGCTGTTTTTT. The encoded protein is CASSRRTSGDNTGELFF.

The chain carries TRBV19 and TRBJ1-6; a weak D match, TRBD1 (5 bases). Germline CDR1 LNHDA, CDR2 SQIVND (reference sequence). Trimming took off 4 bases at V and 8 bases at J, with 12 bases between the two ends. The CDR3 is 14 amino acids. The CDR3 loop is CASSNRLADSPLHF. Written as DNA, the CDR3 is TGTGCCAGTAGTAACAGGCTAGCGGATTCACCCCTCCACTTT. The full variable domain, its missing parts supplied by reference TRBV19 and TRBJ1-6, is DGGITQSPKYLFRKEGQNVTLSCEQNLNHDAMYWYRQDPGQGLRLIYYSQIVNDFQKGDIAEGYSVSREKKESFPLTVTSAQKNPTAFYLCASSNRLADSPLHFGNGTRLTVT.